These 2 T cell receptor beta chains were sequenced from one sample in a study of blood T cells in healthy people across ages. Alongside a J-beta primer mix, a sample-barcoded 5' primer served in a second PCR lasting 7 to 11 cycles. TCRdb analysed the 5' RACE reads with MiXCR anew, one entry per CDR3 protein. The data show approximately 1.5 million distinct CDR3 sequences, 35% to 45% seen once. Specimen: blood. These receptors originate from a woman aged 18-29 years in good health.

This clonotype was picked up a small number of times. The chain is built from TRBV5-1 and TRBJ2-7; 10 nucleotides align to TRBD2. CDR1 SGHRS and CDR2 YFSETQ come from the germline V gene. The CDR3 loop spans 15 amino acids. The trim removed 4 bases at V and 3 bases at J, leaving 7 bases unmatched. The CDR3 sequence: CASSTSGDQLYEQYF. In DNA, the CDR3 is TGCGCCAGCAGCACTAGCGGGGATCAACTCTACGAGCAGTACTTC.

Of note for this clonotype: The junction and the germline gene differ at one end; a read error may be behind it. The chain's CDR3 is CSAGEVDRAGYGYTF. The CDR3 region has the DNA TGCAGTGCTGGAGAGGTCGACAGGGCGGGCTATGGCTACACCTTC. The rearrangement joins TRBV20-1 to TRBJ1-2; 7 nucleotides agree with TRBD1. The CDR3 consists of 15 residues. Looked up from germline, CDR1 is DFQATT and CDR2 is SNEGSKA (reference sequence).